The 4 T cell receptor beta chains in this list originate from one sample, sequenced in a study of long-term antiretroviral therapy in people with HIV. Run at survey level, the immunoSEQ assay was version v3.0. The data were produced by immunoSEQ multiplex PCR, yet TCRdb's version contains in-frame clones alone and is incomplete. Of fewer than 20,000 clones detected, just under 80% appear once; the ten largest clones hold 6% to 8%. This specimen was unsorted PBMCs, taken at the start of antiretroviral therapy, before treatment. These receptors all stem from a woman aged 40 to 50 with HIV.

The count of this clone is one. The V call is TRBV7-8, the J call TRBJ1-6; 8 bases line up with TRBD1. Germline V gene sequence: CDR1 SGHVS, CDR2 FQNEAQ. Losses at the gene ends were 1 base for V and 8 bases for J; bases not matched to a gene: 10. The CDR3 totals 17 residues. For the CDR3, the DNA is TGTGCCAGCAGCTTAGTAACCCGACAGGGGTTTGATTCACCCCTCCACTTT. Amino acid sequence: CASSLVTRQGFDSPLHF.

In its sample, this clone was seen a few times. The J gene is TRBJ1-3, the V gene TRBV4-1, with unresolved D. Between the trimmed V and J ends, which lost 0 bases and 5 bases, there was a span of 14 bases. The CDR3 length is 16 residues. Germline CDR1 is MGHRA and CDR2 is YSYEKL. CDR3 protein: CASSQDSSAQRNTIYF. The CDR3 coding sequence is TGCGCCAGCAGCCAAGATAGCTCAGCACAGCGAAACACCATATATTTT.

The J gene is TRBJ1-2, the V gene TRBV5-5, with unresolved D. V was pared by 4 bases and J by 3 bases, with 10 bases between. The CDR3 is made up of 13 amino acids. Germline V gene data show CDR1 as SGHKS and CDR2 as YYEKEE (reference sequence). The CDR3 sequence: CASSPDSHYGYTF. The CDR3 region has the DNA TGTGCCAGCAGCCCGGACTCTCACTATGGCTACACCTTC.

The rearrangement joins TRBV9 to TRBJ2-1; 8 bases agree with TRBD1. This CDR3 region has 13 residues. V dropped 7 bases and J dropped 5; count of bases not matched to a gene: 5. Germline values: CDR1 SGDLS, CDR2 YYNGEE. The CDR3 protein is CASATQGDNEQFF. DNA of the CDR3: TGTGCCAGCGCGACACAGGGGGACAATGAGCAGTTCTTC.